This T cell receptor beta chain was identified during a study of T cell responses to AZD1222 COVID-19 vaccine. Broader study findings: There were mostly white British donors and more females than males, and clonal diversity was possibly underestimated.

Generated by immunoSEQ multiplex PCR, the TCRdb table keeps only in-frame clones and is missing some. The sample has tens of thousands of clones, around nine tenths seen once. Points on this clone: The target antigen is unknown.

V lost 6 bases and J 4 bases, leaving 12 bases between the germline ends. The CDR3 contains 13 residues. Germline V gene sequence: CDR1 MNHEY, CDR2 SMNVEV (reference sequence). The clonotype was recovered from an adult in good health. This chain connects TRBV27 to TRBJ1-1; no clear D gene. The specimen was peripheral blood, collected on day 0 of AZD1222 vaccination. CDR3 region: CASRAWVGTEAFF. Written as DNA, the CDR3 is TGTGCCAGCAGGGCCTGGGTGGGCACTGAAGCTTTCTTT.